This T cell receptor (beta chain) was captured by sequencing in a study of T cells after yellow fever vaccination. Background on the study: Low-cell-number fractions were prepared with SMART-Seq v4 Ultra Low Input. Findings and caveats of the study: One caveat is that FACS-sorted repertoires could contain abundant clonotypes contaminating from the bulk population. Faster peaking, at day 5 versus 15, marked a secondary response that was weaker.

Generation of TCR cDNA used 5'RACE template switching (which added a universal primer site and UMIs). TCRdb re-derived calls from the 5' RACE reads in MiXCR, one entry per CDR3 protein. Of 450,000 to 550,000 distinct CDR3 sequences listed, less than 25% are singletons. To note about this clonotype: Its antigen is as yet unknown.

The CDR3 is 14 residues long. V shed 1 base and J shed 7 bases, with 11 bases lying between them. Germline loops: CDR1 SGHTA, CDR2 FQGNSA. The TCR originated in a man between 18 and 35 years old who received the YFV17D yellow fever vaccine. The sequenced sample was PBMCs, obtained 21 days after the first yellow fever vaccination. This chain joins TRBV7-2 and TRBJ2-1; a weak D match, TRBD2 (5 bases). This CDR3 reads CASSLGGMGNEQFF. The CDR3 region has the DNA TGTGCCAGCAGCTTAGGAGGGATGGGGAATGAGCAGTTCTTC.